This T cell receptor beta chain was sequenced in a study of early T cells in non-severe SARS-CoV-2 infection. Study context: With bulk RNA from unsorted whole blood as input, sequencing yielded unpaired chains.

This clonotype has a count of ten or more. Germline CDR1 is SGHVS and CDR2 is FNYEAQ. The CDR3 contains 17 residues. V shed 5 bases and J 7 bases; nucleotides not matched to a gene: 11. TCRdb re-called the 5' RACE reads through MiXCR, storing one row per CDR3 protein. The sample shows roughly 70,000 distinct CDR3 sequences, around 12% of them seen only once. This clonotype was sampled from an adult who was a healthcare worker with PCR-confirmed SARS-CoV-2 infection or an uninfected control (not recorded which). This rearrangement joins TRBV7-6 to TRBJ2-2, with TRBD2 matching over 12 bases. Sequencing was performed on whole blood. The CDR3 spells CASSLLTSGGIVGELFF. For the CDR3, the DNA is TGTGCCAGCAGCCTATTAACTAGCGGGGGGATCGTCGGGGAGCTGTTTTTT.